One T cell receptor (beta chain) is described in this entry. What it recognizes is unknown. The CDR3 spans 12 residues. Between the trimmed V and J ends, which lost 3 bases and 10 bases, there was a span of 10 bases. The germline CDR1 and CDR2 sequences are SNHLY and FYNNEI. One entry per CDR3 protein results from TCRdb running MiXCR on the 5' RACE reads. The sample contains 640,000 or so distinct CDR3 sequences, 6.1% of which appear only once. The data were taken from a study of identical twins. Overall study results and limits: Twins shared beta out-of-frame sequences in excess, but this excess was weaker.

Sequenced sample: naive T cells sorted from blood. The sequence came from a man younger than 35 in good health. The chain employs TRBV2 and TRBJ2-1, with D possibly matching TRBD2 (5 bases). DNA for the CDR3: TGTGCCAGCAGTGACTCGGGATTGGAGCAGTTCTTC. Protein sequence: CASSDSGLEQFF.